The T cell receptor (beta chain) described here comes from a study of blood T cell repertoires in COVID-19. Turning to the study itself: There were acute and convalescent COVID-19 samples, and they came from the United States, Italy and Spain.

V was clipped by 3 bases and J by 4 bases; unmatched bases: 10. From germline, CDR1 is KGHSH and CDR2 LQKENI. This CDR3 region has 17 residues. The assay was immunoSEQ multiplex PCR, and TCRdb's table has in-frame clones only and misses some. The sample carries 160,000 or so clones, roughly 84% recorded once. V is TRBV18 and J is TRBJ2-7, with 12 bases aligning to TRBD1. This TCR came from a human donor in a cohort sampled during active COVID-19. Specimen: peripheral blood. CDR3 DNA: TGTGCCAGCTCACCCTGGGACAGGGGGCCACTGACATACGAGCAGTACTTC. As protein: CASSPWDRGPLTYEQYF.